These 20 T cell receptor beta chains originate from one sample sequenced in a study of shared clonotypes between healthy human individuals (dated by TCRdb to the early 2020s). The library relied on the immunoSEQ multiplex PCR assay. This is the immuneACCESS table as TCRdb keeps it, with only in-frame sequences that have V and J called. A part of the clones is gone; compared with another copy, unresolved V genes explain less than half, and the rest is unexplained. The sample table shows fewer than 800,000 clones, and 92% are seen once. 20% to 25% of the sample comes from the top ten. CD8 naive samples were CD45RO-negative cells positively selected for CCR7, giving a CD45RA+CCR7+ population that excluded TemRA cells. Material for sequencing was naive CD8+ T cells sorted from blood. The cell subset or site label corresponds to: CD45RA+CCR7+. The receptor source for this set is a man younger than 45 in good health.

The rearrangement links TRBV29-1 to TRBJ1-2, with D uncertain. CDR1 is SQVTM, CDR2 ANQGSEA, per germline. The V gene lost 5 bases and the J gene lost 0 bases, with 19 bases spanning the gap. The CDR3 loop spans 16 amino acids. CDR3 sequence reads: CSVITGEGQANYGYTF. In DNA form, the CDR3 reads TGCAGCGTTATAACCGGTGAGGGCCAAGCTAACTATGGCTACACCTTC.

V gene TRBV6-5 combines with J gene TRBJ2-1; D is possibly TRBD1 or TRBD2 (5 bases each). Deletions cut 2 bases from V and 5 bases from J, with 10 bases between. The CDR3 length is 14 residues. From germline, CDR1 is MNHEY and CDR2 SVGAGI. CDR3 nucleotides: TGTGCCAGCAGTTACCAGGGAGAGGACAATGAGCAGTTCTTC. It specifies CASSYQGEDNEQFF.

V usage is TRBV4-1 and J usage is TRBJ1-5; TRBD1 might be the D (6 bases). The CDR3 has 17 amino acids. Trimming removed 4 bases from V and 0 bases from J, with 16 bases in between. Germline assignment: CDR1 MGHRA and CDR2 YSYEKL. The CDR3 DNA follows: TGCGCCAGCAGCCGAACACAGGGTTCAGTTAGCAATCAGCCCCAGCATTTT. Amino acid sequence: CASSRTQGSVSNQPQHF.

The chain uses TRBV5-5 and TRBJ2-2; D may be TRBD2 (6 bases). The CDR3 is 12 residues long. Trimming cost V 4 bases and J 9 bases, with 10 bases left between them. Germline lookup yields CDR1 SGHKS and CDR2 YYEKEE (reference sequence). The CDR3 nucleotides are TGTGCCAGCAGCAGGAGGGCTTGGGAGCTGTTTTTT. It is translated as CASSRRAWELFF.

In its sample, this clone was seen once. This chain uses TRBV7-5 with TRBJ2-1; the DNA was not compared with TRBD2, the D call given in the table. TRBV7-5 is a documented pseudogene. The CDR3 loop spans 18 amino acids. CDR3 nucleotides: TGTGTCAGAAGCCCCCGGGGGACTAGCGGGAGTTCCTACAATGAGCAGTTCTTC. Its translation is CVRSPRGTSGSSYNEQFF.

This chain uses TRBV30 with TRBJ1-5; 7 positions match TRBD1. CDR1 GTSNPN and CDR2 SVGIG come from the germline V gene (reference sequence). Unmatched junction bases numbered 4, after V lost 2 bases and J lost 3 bases. The length of the CDR3 is 14 residues. The CDR3 sequence is CAWSLTGINQPQHF. The CDR3, as DNA: TGTGCCTGGAGTTTGACAGGGATCAATCAGCCCCAGCATTTT.

A word on this clone: One junction end does not reproduce the germline sequence, and a read error may be involved. The genes are TRBV14 and TRBJ2-7, with unresolved D. This CDR3 region has 16 residues. Germline V lookup: CDR1 SGHDN, CDR2 FVKESK. The CDR3 reads CASSQKVSSQILRSDF. As DNA, the CDR3 is TGTGCCAGCAGCCAAAAGGTATCGAGTCAGATCCTACGCTCGGACTTC.

The rearrangement joins TRBV7-9 to TRBJ2-7; D call uncertain. Germline V CDR1 and CDR2: SEHNR, FQNEAQ (reference sequence). The CDR3 totals 15 residues. The germline V and J ends were trimmed by 2 bases and 1 base, with 12 bases remaining between them. Written as DNA, the CDR3 is TGTGCCAGCAGCTTACAGGCAGATCCTTCCTACGAGCAGTACTTC. Protein sequence: CASSLQADPSYEQYF.

In nucleotides, the CDR3 is TGTGCCAGCAGTCACAGGTTTTATCAGGCCTACGAGCAGTACTTC. The encoded protein is CASSHRFYQAYEQYF. The chain carries TRBV27 and TRBJ2-7; the D gene is possibly TRBD1 (5 bases). Trimming removed 5 bases from V and 2 bases from J, with 16 bases in between. Germline V gene sequence: CDR1 MNHEY, CDR2 SMNVEV (reference sequence). This CDR3 has 15 residues.

The chain uses TRBV7-6 and TRBJ2-5; D perhaps matches TRBD2 (6 bases). V lost 4 bases and J lost 1, with 10 bases in between. Germline-derived CDR1 and CDR2 are SGHVS and FNYEAQ. There are 14 residues in the CDR3. CDR3 sequence: CASSWGGGQETQYF. CDR3 bases: TGTGCCAGCAGCTGGGGAGGCGGCCAAGAGACCCAGTACTTC.

This chain joins TRBV27 and TRBJ1-4; no definite D call. This CDR3 region has 14 residues. V was clipped by 1 base and J by 8 bases, with 11 bases between them. The germline CDR1 and CDR2 sequences are MNHEY and SMNVEV (reference sequence). CDR3 residues: CASSLYVHPEKLFF. Here the CDR3 DNA reads TGTGCCAGCAGTTTATATGTCCATCCCGAAAAACTGTTTTTT.

This clone has only one observation. The gene calls are TRBV27 and TRBJ2-1, with a weak D call TRBD1 (6 bases). In germline, CDR1 is MNHEY, CDR2 SMNVEV (reference sequence). The ends were cut back, 2 bases at V and 6 bases at J, with 17 bases in the middle. The CDR3 length is 16 residues. The CDR3 DNA reads TGTGCCAGCAGTTTAGAGGTGGGGGCTAGCTTCAATGAGCAGTTCTTC. Protein sequence: CASSLEVGASFNEQFF.

The rearrangement links TRBV19 to TRBJ1-3, with 8 bases matching TRBD1. V was pared by 7 bases and J by 4 bases, with 12 bases of the junction left unmatched. The CDR3 spans 16 residues. Germline lookup yields CDR1 LNHDA and CDR2 SQIVND (reference sequence). CDR3 loop: CASNDRGHVQGNTIYF. Here the CDR3 DNA reads TGTGCCAGTAACGACAGGGGACACGTCCAAGGAAACACCATATATTTT.

The rearrangement joins TRBV6-5 to TRBJ2-7; 8 nucleotides line up with TRBD2. The ends lost 0 bases at V and 3 bases at J; junction bases unmatched: 7. Germline V CDR1 and CDR2: MNHEY, SVGAGI. The CDR3 contains 16 residues. For the CDR3, the DNA is TGTGCCAGCAGTTACTCACAGGCGGGGGGTGTCTACGAGCAGTACTTC. It encodes CASSYSQAGGVYEQYF.

The chain employs TRBV15 and TRBJ1-2, with D perhaps TRBD1 (5 bases). Germline CDR1 reads LNHNV; CDR2 reads YYDKDF (reference sequence). The V end was cut by 2 bases, the J end by 3 bases, with 16 bases between. The length of the CDR3 is 16 residues. The CDR3 coding sequence is TGTGCCACCAGCAGATTAGTGGGGCAGGCTGACTATGGCTACACCTTC. This sequence encodes CATSRLVGQADYGYTF.

In its sample, this clone was seen a few times. The chain joins TRBV7-9 to TRBJ2-7; D remains ambiguous. V dropped 7 bases and J dropped 1 base, with 14 bases sitting between them. This CDR3 has 14 amino acids. Germline values: CDR1 SEHNR, CDR2 FQNEAQ (reference sequence). The CDR3 nucleotides are TGTGCCAGCAAGATGCCAATCGATTCCTACGAGCAGTACTTC. Translating it yields CASKMPIDSYEQYF.

The chain couples TRBV28 to TRBJ2-1; 13 bases agree with TRBD2. The CDR3 loop spans 19 amino acids. Germline values: CDR1 MDHEN, CDR2 SYDVKM. With 3 bases clipped from V and 3 bases from J, the junction kept 11 bases outside the gene matches. CDR3 bases: TGTGCCAGCAGTTTCCAACTAGCGGGAGGGCCGAGCATCTACAATGAGCAGTTCTTC. Its protein is CASSFQLAGGPSIYNEQFF.

The gene calls are TRBV29-1 and TRBJ2-7; D perhaps matches TRBD2 (6 bases). Germline V lookup: CDR1 SQVTM, CDR2 ANQGSEA. The length of the CDR3 is 12 residues. V lost 0 bases, J lost 6 bases, and 9 bases lay in between. In DNA, the CDR3 is TGCAGCGTTGAAGACGCCGGGGGCGAGCAGTACTTC. It codes for CSVEDAGGEQYF.

V gene TRBV9 combines with J gene TRBJ2-1, with 14 bases aligning to TRBD2. Germline V gene lookup returns CDR1 SGDLS and CDR2 YYNGEE. CDR3 length equals 17 residues. V shed 3 bases and J 0 bases; nucleotides not matched to a gene: 2. The chain's CDR3 is CASSGGTSGSSYNEQFF. CDR3 DNA: TGTGCCAGCAGCGGGGGGACTAGCGGGAGCTCCTACAATGAGCAGTTCTTC.

This rearrangement joins TRBV25-1 to TRBJ1-1; no clear D gene. Per the germline V gene, CDR1 is MGHDK and CDR2 is SYGVNS. Deletions cut 1 base from V and 3 bases from J, with 12 bases between. The CDR3 is 15 amino acids. Written as DNA, the CDR3 is TGTGCCAGCAGTGAATTCGGCTCCATTCACACTGAAGCTTTCTTT. Its protein product is CASSEFGSIHTEAFF.